One and the same sample provided the 8 T cell receptor beta chains below, sequenced in a study of long-term antiretroviral therapy in people with HIV. Sequencing relied on immunoSEQ assay v3.0, run at survey level. Assay: immunoSEQ multiplex PCR; the TCRdb copy retains only in-frame clones and omits some. Of some 29,000 clones listed, 97% were seen once; the top ten hold 1.9%. This sample comprised unsorted PBMCs, obtained 7.6 years after starting antiretroviral therapy. The receptors originated from a young man with HIV.

The chain uses TRBV9 and TRBJ2-5; 7 bases align to TRBD2. The J call may be in error: the DNA end matches TRBJ2-7 better. Germline V lookup: CDR1 SGDLS, CDR2 YYNGEE. This CDR3 spans 14 amino acids. The chain's CDR3 is CASSAGGAGSEQYF. CDR3 bases: TGTGCCAGCAGCGCGGGAGGAGCGGGGAGCGAGCAGTACTTC.

The V gene is TRBV7-2, the J gene TRBJ2-5; TRBD2 matches 8 bases. Germline lookup yields CDR1 SGHTA and CDR2 FQGNSA. Trimming removed 0 bases from V and 3 bases from J; junction bases left unmatched: 6. The CDR3 totals 16 residues. The CDR3: CASSLAGLLAEETQYF. CDR3 nucleotides: TGTGCCAGCAGCTTAGCGGGGTTACTAGCGGAAGAGACCCAGTACTTC.

This rearrangement joins TRBV5-1 to TRBJ2-6, with a possible D match to TRBD1 (6 bases). Germline CDR1 and CDR2: SGHRS and YFSETQ. The length of the CDR3 is 15 residues. V was cut by 0 bases and J by 2 bases, with 6 bases left in between. The DNA of the CDR3 is TGCGCCAGCAGCTTGGACAGGGCTGGGGCCAACGTCCTGACTTTC. Protein sequence: CASSLDRAGANVLTF.

The chain employs TRBV6-6 and TRBJ1-5; D remains ambiguous. This CDR3 region has 12 residues. The germline gives CDR1 MNHNY, CDR2 SVGAGI (reference sequence). Trimming cost V 4 bases and J 6 bases, with 7 bases left between them. CDR3 sequence: CASSFESQPQHF. CDR3 DNA: TGTGCCAGCAGTTTCGAAAGTCAGCCCCAGCATTTT.

The rearrangement links TRBV9 to TRBJ1-1; D gene ambiguous. Trimming took off 0 bases at V and 0 bases at J, with 6 bases between the two ends. The CDR3 extends over 14 amino acids. Germline V CDR1 and CDR2: SGDLS, YYNGEE. The CDR3 loop is CASSVDGVNTEAFF. CDR3 DNA sequence: TGTGCCAGCAGCGTAGATGGGGTGAACACTGAAGCTTTCTTT. Full variable domain (rest looked up from reference TRBV9 and TRBJ1-1): DSGVTQTPKHLITATGQRVTLRCSPRSGDLSVYWYQQSLDQGLQFLIQYYNGEERAKGNILERFSAQQFPDLHSELNLSSLELGDSALYFCASSVDGVNTEAFFGQGTRLTVV.

This rearrangement joins TRBV2 to TRBJ1-1, with D possibly matching TRBD1 (6 bases). CDR3 size: 12 residues. CDR1 and CDR2 (germline): SNHLY, FYNNEI. Trimming removed 11 bases at V and 3 bases at J, with 13 bases between. This chain's CDR3 is CASEGGDTEAFF. The CDR3 bases are TGTGCCTCGGAGGGGGGAGACACTGAAGCTTTCTTT.

The chain uses TRBV4-1 and TRBJ2-7; 10 nucleotides match TRBD2. Germline CDR1 reads MGHRA; CDR2 reads YSYEKL. CDR3 length equals 15 residues. V dropped 0 bases and J dropped 4; count of bases not matched to a gene: 3. In DNA form, the CDR3 reads TGCGCCAGCAGCCAAGAGGTTAGCGGGAGGTACGAGCAGTACTTC. It specifies CASSQEVSGRYEQYF.

The gene calls are TRBV6-5 and TRBJ2-7; D gene unclear. Trimming cost V 6 bases and J 5 bases, with 8 bases left between them. Germline V gives CDR1 MNHEY, CDR2 SVGAGI. This CDR3 is built from 11 residues. Here the CDR3 reads CASRVGHEQYF. The CDR3 coding sequence is TGTGCCAGCAGGGTCGGCCACGAGCAGTACTTC.